These T cell receptor beta chains were read from a single sample in a study of T cell repertoires in cytomegalovirus infection. TCRdb analysed the reads with MiXCR anew, one entry per CDR3 protein. The data hold about 310,000 distinct CDR3 sequences, with around a sixth observed a single time. Sequencing input: PBMCs. The origin of the receptors is a human donor in good health (CMV status not recorded). Some clones in this sample may be carry-over from other donors' samples. Each CDR3 is given without its conserved first and last residue. The order of the fields is CDR3 protein, V gene, CDR3 length.

CDR3: ASSGRRGEKLF
V: TRBV12-3/TRBV12-4
length: 11

CDR3: ASSLPGAGGAEAF
V: TRBV28
length: 13

CDR3: ASSLEARSGGDTQY
V: TRBV7-8
length: 14

CDR3: ASSRVPGTGSYEQY
V: TRBV5-8
length: 14

CDR3: ASSQPGLVENIQY
V: TRBV5-4
length: 13

CDR3: ASRKTTGGNSPLH
V: TRBV12-3/TRBV12-4
length: 13

CDR3: ASSLELAAGELF
V: TRBV7-2
length: 12

CDR3: ASSFQGGGVGTDTQY
V: TRBV7-2
length: 15

CDR3: ASSQEWLAGGTDTQY
V: TRBV4-1
length: 15

CDR3: ASSYRRTGEGINGELF
V: TRBV6-2/TRBV6-3
length: 16

CDR3: ASSQIAGVADTQY
V: TRBV4-3
length: 13

CDR3: ASTSPGGAGGELF
V: TRBV28
length: 13

CDR3: ASSTAGTGDEKLF
V: TRBV12-3/TRBV12-4
length: 13

CDR3: ATSELRGTDTQY
V: TRBV24-1
length: 12

CDR3: ASSGEGYQETQY
V: TRBV6-1
length: 12

CDR3: ASSQIPTVQETQY
V: TRBV3-1
length: 13

CDR3: ASSIARDHQETQY
V: TRBV19
length: 13

CDR3: ATSEGPPTNTGELF
V: TRBV15
length: 14

CDR3: ASSFFRGGNTDTQY
V: TRBV7-9
length: 14

CDR3: ASSLLGTYSTDTQY
V: TRBV5-4
length: 14

CDR3: ASSIQGSSYNEQF
V: TRBV7-3
length: 13

CDR3: SARYRGVQPQH
V: TRBV20-1
length: 11